These T cell receptor beta chains were read from a single sample in a study of somatic mutations in cytotoxic T cells in rheumatoid arthritis. Produced via immunoSEQ multiplex PCR; TCRdb's table is partial and in-frame only. The sample contains about 10,000 clones, around 77% of which appear only once. Sample: CD8+ T cells sorted from blood. The receptors originated from a man aged 50 or older in good health. Each CDR3 is given with its conserved first and last residue. Each record gives: clone size, V gene, J gene, D gene, CDR3 DNA, CDR3 protein. The D gene is left open where the match is weak. Clone sizes are given selectively: once, few, many, or a class where the clone is expanded.

abundance: NA
v_gene: TRBV6-6
j_gene: TRBJ2-1
d_gene: NA
CDR3nt: TGTGCCAGCAGTAGTAGCGGTTACAATGAGCAGTTCTTC
CDR3aa: CASSSSGYNEQFF

abundance: NA
v_gene: TRBV9
j_gene: TRBJ1-2
d_gene: NA
CDR3nt: TGTGCCAGCAGCCCCCGGAAGGGGCTCACGGCCGGCTACACCTTC
CDR3aa: CASSPRKGLTAGYTF

abundance: few
v_gene: TRBV6-1
j_gene: TRBJ2-7
d_gene: TRBD1
CDR3nt: TGTGCCAGCAGTGAAGGGGACAGCTCCTACGAGCAGTACTTC
CDR3aa: CASSEGDSSYEQYF

abundance: NA
v_gene: TRBV7-9
j_gene: TRBJ2-7
d_gene: NA
CDR3nt: TGTGCCAGCAGCTTAGGTGGCACCTCCTACGAGCAGTACTTC
CDR3aa: CASSLGGTSYEQYF

abundance: NA
v_gene: TRBV28
j_gene: TRBJ2-7
d_gene: TRBD1
CDR3nt: TGTGCCAGCAGTTTGGGGTCAGGGGGCATAGGCGCCTACGAGCAGTACTTC
CDR3aa: CASSLGSGGIGAYEQYF

abundance: NA
v_gene: TRBV5-1
j_gene: TRBJ2-7
d_gene: TRBD1
CDR3nt: TGCGCCAGCAGCTACAACTGGGACAGGCCGGAGCAGTACTTC
CDR3aa: CASSYNWDRPEQYF

abundance: NA
v_gene: TRBV7-2
j_gene: TRBJ2-1
d_gene: NA
CDR3nt: TGTGCCAGCAGCTTAGGCGGTCCCCCCCCCTACAATGAGCAGTTCTTC
CDR3aa: CASSLGGPPPYNEQFF

abundance: few
v_gene: TRBV29-1
j_gene: TRBJ2-7
d_gene: NA
CDR3nt: TGCAGCGTTGGAGGCGGGGATCCGTACGAGCAGTACTTC
CDR3aa: CSVGGGDPYEQYF

abundance: NA
v_gene: TRBV28
j_gene: TRBJ1-5
d_gene: NA
CDR3nt: TGTGCCAGCAGTTTAGAACAGGGCGATCAGCCCCAGCATTTT
CDR3aa: CASSLEQGDQPQHF

abundance: NA
v_gene: TRBV27
j_gene: TRBJ1-4
d_gene: TRBD1
CDR3nt: TGTGCCAGCAGTCTCGGACAGGGGACAAATGAAAAACTGTTTTTT
CDR3aa: CASSLGQGTNEKLFF

abundance: NA
v_gene: TRBV29-1
j_gene: TRBJ2-1
d_gene: TRBD2
CDR3nt: TGCAGCGTTGAAGGTGAGGGAGGGCCCTCCTACAATGAGCAGTTCTTC
CDR3aa: CSVEGEGGPSYNEQFF

abundance: few
v_gene: TRBV28
j_gene: TRBJ2-7
d_gene: NA
CDR3nt: TGTGCCAGCAGTTTAGAAGTCGTCGGGGTCGAGCAGTACTTC
CDR3aa: CASSLEVVGVEQYF

abundance: NA
v_gene: TRBV18
j_gene: TRBJ1-1
d_gene: NA
CDR3nt: TGTGCCAGCTCACCAAAAAGTGGGAGGAACACTGAAGCTTTCTTT
CDR3aa: CASSPKSGRNTEAFF

abundance: NA
v_gene: TRBV7-8
j_gene: TRBJ2-7
d_gene: TRBD1
CDR3nt: TGTGCCAGCAGCCCACCCGGGACAGGGCTATACGAGCAGTACTTC
CDR3aa: CASSPPGTGLYEQYF

abundance: NA
v_gene: TRBV16
j_gene: TRBJ2-3
d_gene: NA
CDR3nt: TGTGCCAGCAGCCAACGGGGTGCGACAGATACGCAGTATTTT
CDR3aa: CASSQRGATDTQYF

abundance: NA
v_gene: TRBV5-4
j_gene: TRBJ2-7
d_gene: NA
CDR3nt: TGTGCCAGCAGCCCGTGGCCCCTCGCGACAGTCTCCTACGAGCAGTACTTC
CDR3aa: CASSPWPLATVSYEQYF